This T cell receptor gamma chain comes out of a study of γδ T cells in repeated Plasmodium falciparum infection. TCRdb reanalysed the multiplex PCR reads via CATT. The table shows 13,000 to 15,000 gamma-chain clones, with about 1.5% occurring only once. Flow sorting of PBMC yielded separate Vgamma9/Vdelta2+ and Vdelta2-negative gammadelta T cell populations for bulk repertoire analysis. This clone was observed at least ten times. The protein TCRdb lists belongs to a much larger clone and differs from this DNA's translation at residue 4, which points to a read error; the protein shown is made from the DNA. Per the germline V gene, CDR1 is VTNTFY and CDR2 is YDVSTARD (reference sequence). The CDR3 is 14 amino acids.

Material: gamma-delta T cells from blood. The chain employs TRGV3 and TRGJ1 or TRGJ2. TCRdb offers no J gene call, so here the DNA was matched to germline to obtain one. The TCR originated in a pool of human donors (malaria-infected and uninfected, not separated). The CDR3 is CATRDKQSDYKKLF. The CDR3 bases are TGTGCCACCCGGGACAAACAATCAGATTATAAGAAACTCTTT.